Sequencing of this T cell receptor beta chain was carried out in a study of OX40 agonist ivuxolimab in advanced cancers. Looking at the study overall: About 40% of patients had received prior checkpoint inhibitor therapy.

Some clones are missing from TCRdb's copy, which holds only in-frame ones; the method was immunoSEQ multiplex PCR. The sample records 75,000 to 100,000 clones, approximately 86% being singletons. V lost 5 bases and J lost 4, with 17 bases in between. Germline values: CDR1 MNHNS, CDR2 SASEGT. The CDR3 is 15 residues long. The chain combines TRBV6-1 with TRBJ1-1; D gene unclear. Here the sequenced sample was CD4+ or CD8+ T cells sorted from blood, taken in a trial of the OX40 agonist ivuxolimab. The TCR was taken from an adult with an advanced solid tumor such as melanoma, head and neck, liver or kidney cancer. This chain's CDR3 is CASSWALLKGTEAFF. The CDR3 coding sequence is TGTGCCAGCAGTTGGGCCCTACTGAAGGGCACTGAAGCTTTCTTT.